A single sample is the source of the 22 T cell receptor beta chains below, sequenced in a study of CD8+CD57+ T cells in acquired aplastic anemia. According to the study, genomic DNA was the template for TCR beta VDJ and CDR3 profiling. TCRdb fed the reads into MiXCR, producing one record per CDR3 protein. The sample has roughly 300,000 distinct CDR3 sequences, around three fifths seen once. The sequencing sample was made of sorted CD4+, CD8+, or CD8+CD57+ T cells (not recorded which) from PBMCs. These receptors were collected from a human donor with severe aplastic anemia or a healthy control (not recorded which).

Turning to this clonotype: A much larger clone differs from this one at a single base, so this may be a read error. This rearrangement joins TRBV3-1 to TRBJ1-1; D remains ambiguous. CDR3 length equals 12 residues. Germline-derived CDR1 and CDR2 are LGHDT and YNNKEL (reference sequence). The CDR3 protein is CASIQKGETAFF. CDR3 in DNA: TGTGCCAGCATCCAAAAGGGTGAGACAGCTTTCTTT.

About this clonotype: Its ends do not fully match the called genes, so a read error is possible. The gene calls are TRBV6-2 or TRBV6-3 and TRBJ1-1; 8 bases line up with TRBD1. Germline V CDR1 and CDR2: MNHEY, SVGEGT. The CDR3 consists of 16 residues. As DNA, the CDR3 is TGTGCCAGCAGACCAGAACTAGACAGGGGTGGGACTGAAGCCTTCTTT. Amino acid sequence: CASRPELDRGGTEAFF.

This clonotype was counted once. V and J are TRBV15 and TRBJ1-1; D uncertain. The CDR3 runs 11 residues. Germline V gives CDR1 LNHNV, CDR2 YYDKDF (reference sequence). V was pared by 0 bases and J by 11 bases, with 7 bases between. CDR3 sequence: CATSRDKTAFF. The DNA for the CDR3 is TGTGCCACCAGCAGAGACAAAACCGCTTTCTTT.

This clonotype was observed many times. CDR3 residues: CSAMGGPAQPQHF. The CDR3 region has the DNA TGCAGTGCTATGGGGGGCCCGGCCCAGCCCCAGCATTTT. The V gene is TRBV20-1, the J gene TRBJ1-5; possible D gene TRBD1, 6 bases. CDR1 DFQATT and CDR2 SNEGSKA come from the germline V gene (reference sequence). Trimming took off 4 bases at V and 7 bases at J, with 14 bases between the two ends. The CDR3 consists of 13 residues.

There are many counts of this clonotype. This sequence joins TRBV5-8 and TRBJ1-1; a possible D gene is TRBD1 (6 bases). V was trimmed by 1 base and J by 2 bases, leaving 12 bases between them. The CDR3 totals 15 residues. CDR1 and CDR2 (germline): SGHTS, YDEGEE. CDR3 sequence (DNA): TGTGCCAGCAGCTTGAAAAAACAGGGTAACACTGAAGCTTTCTTT. Translated, it gives CASSLKKQGNTEAFF.

The chain has TRBV7-9 and TRBJ1-1, with 7 nucleotides matching TRBD1. CDR3 length equals 13 residues. Germline V gene sequence: CDR1 SEHNR, CDR2 FQNEAQ (reference sequence). With 10 bases clipped from V and 0 bases from J, the junction kept 5 bases outside the gene matches. Here the CDR3 reads CAIDRVLNTEAFF. CDR3 in DNA: TGTGCCATCGACAGGGTGTTGAACACTGAAGCTTTCTTT.

In its sample, this clonotype was seen many times. This chain uses TRBV12-5 with TRBJ2-5; 11 nucleotides match TRBD2. The ends lost 6 bases at V and 2 bases at J; junction bases unmatched: 8. Germline V CDR1 and CDR2: LGHNT, FRNRAP. There are 16 residues in the CDR3. The CDR3 region has the DNA TGTGCTAGTGGACCGGGACTAGCGGCACTTCAAGAGACCCAGTACTTC. Translated, it gives CASGPGLAALQETQYF.

This sequence joins TRBV9 and TRBJ1-1; 7 bases are a match to TRBD1. The CDR3 totals 16 residues. Per the germline V gene, CDR1 is SGDLS and CDR2 is YYNGEE. After removal of 4 bases from V and 1 base from J, the junction contained 10 bases not matched to a gene. The CDR3, as DNA: TGTGCCAGCAGCCCTACCCCGGGACAGACGAACACTGAAGCTTTCTTT. This sequence encodes CASSPTPGQTNTEAFF.

This clonotype has a handful of counts. The V gene is TRBV7-8, the J gene TRBJ1-3, with D possibly being TRBD1 (5 bases). This CDR3 region has 17 residues. CDR1 and CDR2 (germline): SGHVS, FQNEAQ. V lost 1 base and J 0 bases, leaving 13 bases between the germline ends. The CDR3 bases are TGTGCCAGCAGCTTAGTTCTATCAGGGCTCTCTGGAAACACCATATATTTT. Residues: CASSLVLSGLSGNTIYF.

Comments on this clonotype: Without the conserved terminal phenylalanine or tryptophan, this CDR3 likely stems from a read error. The DNA of the CDR3 is TGTGCCAGCAGCTTAAGCGGGAGCACAGATACGCAGTATCTT. Translated, it gives CASSLSGSTDTQYL. The rearrangement links TRBV7-6 to TRBJ2-3; TRBD2 might be the D (6 bases). CDR3 size: 14 residues. Germline CDR1 and CDR2: SGHVS and FNYEAQ. V lost 2 bases, J lost 0 bases, and 6 bases lay in between.

This clonotype was counted at least ten times. J is TRBJ1-1 and V is TRBV12-3 or TRBV12-4; no definite D call. The CDR3 is 17 residues long. V was trimmed by 8 bases and J by 3 bases, leaving 25 bases between them. Here the CDR3 reads CASFRRFWSRDHTEAFF. CDR3 bases: TGTGCCAGCTTCAGAAGGTTCTGGAGTCGGGATCACACTGAAGCTTTCTTT.

In its sample, this clonotype was seen many times. The chain links TRBV7-2 to TRBJ2-7; D not certain. Deletions cut 5 bases from V and 2 bases from J, with 7 bases between. CDR3 length: 12 amino acids. Germline CDR1 SGHTA, CDR2 FQGNSA. CDR3 in amino acids: CASSRSAYEQYF. In DNA, the CDR3 is TGTGCCAGCAGCCGCTCCGCCTACGAGCAGTACTTC.

The rearrangement links TRBV9 to TRBJ2-7, with D tentatively TRBD2 (5 bases). Germline V gene data show CDR1 as SGDLS and CDR2 as YYNGEE. Trimming cost V 3 bases and J 0 bases, with 7 bases left between them. The CDR3 length is 13 residues. The CDR3 DNA reads TGTGCCAGCAGCGCGGGATTCTCCTACGAGCAGTACTTC. This translates into CASSAGFSYEQYF.

For this clonotype: At one of its ends the junction is not consistent with the germline gene, which may arise from a read error. The V gene is TRBV7-7, the J gene TRBJ2-3; 13 nucleotides agree with TRBD2. The CDR3 runs to 18 residues. Germline V CDR1 and CDR2: SSHAT, FNYEAQ (reference sequence). CDR3 in DNA: TGTGCTAGCAGCTCTGCCGGGACTAGCGGGGCAAGGCCAGATACGCAGTATTTT. Its translation: CASSSAGTSGARPDTQYF. Variable domain in full (rest from reference TRBV7-7 and TRBJ2-3): GAGVSQSPRYKVTKRGQDVTLRCDPISSHATLYWYQQALGQGPEFLTYFNYEAQPDKSGLPSDRFSAERPEGSISTLTIQRTEQRDSAMYRCASSSAGTSGARPDTQYFGPGTRLTVL.

The chain combines TRBV19 with TRBJ2-3; 9 bases align to TRBD1. With 5 bases clipped from V and 1 base from J, the junction kept 10 bases outside the gene matches. The CDR3 is 17 amino acids. The germline V gene encodes CDR1 LNHDA and CDR2 SQIVND (reference sequence). Written as DNA, the CDR3 is TGTGCCAGTAGTGAACGACAGGGGGGGCGAGGCACAGATACGCAGTATTTT. Translated, it gives CASSERQGGRGTDTQYF.

CDR3 sequence (DNA): TGTGCCAGCAGCCAAAGGATCGGGGCAGGGCCCCTTCCTGAGACCCAGTACTTC. Translation gives CASSQRIGAGPLPETQYF. J is TRBJ2-5 and V is TRBV9, with D perhaps TRBD1 or TRBD2 (5 bases each). The CDR3 has 18 residues. V shed 4 bases and J shed 5 bases, with 27 bases lying between them. Germline V CDR1 and CDR2: SGDLS, YYNGEE.

This clonotype occurred a few times. The chain uses TRBV14 and TRBJ1-6; TRBD1 aligns across 8 bases. The CDR3 extends over 14 amino acids. From germline, CDR1 is SGHDN and CDR2 FVKESK. The junction had 5 bases not matched to a gene; V was cut back by 4 bases and J by 9 bases. The CDR3 DNA reads as TGTGCCAGCAGCCTGGGACAGGTCGGTTCACCCCTCCACTTT. This sequence encodes CASSLGQVGSPLHF.

This clonotype was observed a handful of times. The chain carries TRBV10-3 and TRBJ1-1; D is unresolved. Germline CDR1 and CDR2: ENHRY and SYGVKD. Between the trimmed V and J ends, which lost 6 bases and 6 bases, there was a span of 8 bases. The CDR3 length is 11 residues. The CDR3 sequence: CAIRTNSEAFF. The CDR3 DNA sequence: TGTGCCATCAGGACAAATTCTGAAGCTTTCTTT.

The chain carries TRBV7-8 and TRBJ1-1; no clear D. Trimming pared 6 bases from V and 5 bases from J, leaving 10 bases between. The CDR3 contains 12 residues. The germline gives CDR1 SGHVS, CDR2 FQNEAQ. As DNA, the CDR3 is TGTGCCAGCAGGCGAACTCGGACTGAAGCTTTCTTT. It translates to CASRRTRTEAFF.

This rearrangement joins TRBV20-1 to TRBJ2-7, with D perhaps being TRBD1 or TRBD2 (5 bases each). The CDR3 runs to 14 residues. Germline assignment: CDR1 DFQATT and CDR2 SNEGSKA (reference sequence). V was shortened by 3 bases and J by 3 bases, with 15 bases between the two germline ends. The chain's CDR3 is CSARDTGRDYEQYF. The DNA for the CDR3 is TGCAGTGCTAGGGATACGGGACGGGACTACGAGCAGTACTTC.

This rearrangement joins TRBV7-9 to TRBJ2-7; 12 positions agree with TRBD2. V trimming: 5 bases; J trimming: 5 bases; junction bases outside the gene matches: 4. This CDR3 has 14 residues. Germline V gene data show CDR1 as SEHNR and CDR2 as FQNEAQ (reference sequence). CDR3 bases: TGTGCCAGCAGCCCACGACTAGCGGGAGACGAGCAGTACTTC. Protein: CASSPRLAGDEQYF.

This rearrangement joins TRBV7-2 to TRBJ1-4, with unresolved D. The V end lost 3 bases, the J end lost 8 bases, and 13 bases lay between the germline ends. Looked up from germline, CDR1 is SGHTA and CDR2 is FQGNSA. This CDR3 spans 14 amino acids. CDR3 in DNA: TGTGCCAGCAGCTTCCAGACATTCGGCGAAAAACTGTTTTTT. It encodes CASSFQTFGEKLFF.